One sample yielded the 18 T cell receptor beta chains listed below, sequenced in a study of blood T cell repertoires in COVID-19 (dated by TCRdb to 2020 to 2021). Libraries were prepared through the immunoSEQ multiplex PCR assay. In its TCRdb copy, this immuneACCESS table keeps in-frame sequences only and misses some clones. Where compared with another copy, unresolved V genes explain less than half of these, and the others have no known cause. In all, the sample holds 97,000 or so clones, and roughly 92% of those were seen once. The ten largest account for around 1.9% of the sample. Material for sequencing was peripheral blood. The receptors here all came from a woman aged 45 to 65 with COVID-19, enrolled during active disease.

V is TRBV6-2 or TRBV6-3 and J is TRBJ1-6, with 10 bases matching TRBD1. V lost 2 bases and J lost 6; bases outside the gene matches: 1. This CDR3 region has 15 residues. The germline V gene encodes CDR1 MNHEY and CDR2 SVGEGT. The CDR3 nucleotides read TGTGCCAGCAGTTACCGGGACAGGGGTAATTCACCCCTCCACTTT. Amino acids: CASSYRDRGNSPLHF.

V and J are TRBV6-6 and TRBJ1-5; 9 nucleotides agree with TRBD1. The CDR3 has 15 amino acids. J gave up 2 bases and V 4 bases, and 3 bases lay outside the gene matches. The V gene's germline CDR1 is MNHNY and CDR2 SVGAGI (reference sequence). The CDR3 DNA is TGTGCCAGCAGTTCGGGACAGGGTGGCAATCAGCCCCAGCATTTT. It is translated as CASSSGQGGNQPQHF.

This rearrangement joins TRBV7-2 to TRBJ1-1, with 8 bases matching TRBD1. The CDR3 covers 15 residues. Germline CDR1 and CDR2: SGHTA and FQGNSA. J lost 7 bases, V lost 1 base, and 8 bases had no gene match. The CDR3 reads CASSLVSGGRGEAFF. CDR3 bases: TGTGCCAGCAGCTTAGTCTCAGGGGGCCGGGGTGAAGCTTTCTTT.

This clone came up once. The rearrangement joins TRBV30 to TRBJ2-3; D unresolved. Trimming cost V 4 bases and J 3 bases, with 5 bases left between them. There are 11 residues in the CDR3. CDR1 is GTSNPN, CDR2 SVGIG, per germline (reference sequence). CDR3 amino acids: CAWTLTDTQYF. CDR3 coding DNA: TGTGCCTGGACTTTAACAGATACGCAGTATTTT.

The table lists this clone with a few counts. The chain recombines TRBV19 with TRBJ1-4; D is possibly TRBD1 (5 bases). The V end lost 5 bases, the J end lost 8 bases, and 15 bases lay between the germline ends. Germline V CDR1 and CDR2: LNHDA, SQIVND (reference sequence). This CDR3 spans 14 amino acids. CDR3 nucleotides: TGTGCCAGTAGTGTTGGGCACCGGGGGGAAAAACTGTTTTTT. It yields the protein CASSVGHRGEKLFF.

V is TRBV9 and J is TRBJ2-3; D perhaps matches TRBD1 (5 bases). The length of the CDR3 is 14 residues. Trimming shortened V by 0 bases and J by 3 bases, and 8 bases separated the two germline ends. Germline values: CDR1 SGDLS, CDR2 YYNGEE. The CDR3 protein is CASSVVGATDTQYF. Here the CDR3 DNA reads TGTGCCAGCAGCGTAGTTGGGGCGACAGATACGCAGTATTTT.

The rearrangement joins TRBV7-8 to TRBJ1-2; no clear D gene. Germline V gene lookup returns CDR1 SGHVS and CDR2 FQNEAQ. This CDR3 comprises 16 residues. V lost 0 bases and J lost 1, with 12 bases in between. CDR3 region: CASSLAFQRVNYGYTF. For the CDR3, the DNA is TGTGCCAGCAGCTTAGCATTCCAGCGGGTTAACTATGGCTACACCTTC.

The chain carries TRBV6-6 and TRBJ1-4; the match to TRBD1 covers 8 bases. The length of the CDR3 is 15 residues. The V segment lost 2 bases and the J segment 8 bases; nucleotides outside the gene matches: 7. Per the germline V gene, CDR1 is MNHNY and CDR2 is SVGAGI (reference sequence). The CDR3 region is CASSYDRGSREKLFF. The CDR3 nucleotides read TGTGCCAGCAGTTACGACAGGGGATCAAGGGAAAAACTGTTTTTT.

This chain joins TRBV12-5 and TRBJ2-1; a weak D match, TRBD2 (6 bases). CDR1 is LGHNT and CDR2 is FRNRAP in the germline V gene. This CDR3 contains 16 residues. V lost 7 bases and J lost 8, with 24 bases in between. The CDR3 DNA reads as TGTGCTAGTGCCCCCCGCGGAGGGCTCGAGGACGATGAGCAGTTCTTC. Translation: CASAPRGGLEDDEQFF.

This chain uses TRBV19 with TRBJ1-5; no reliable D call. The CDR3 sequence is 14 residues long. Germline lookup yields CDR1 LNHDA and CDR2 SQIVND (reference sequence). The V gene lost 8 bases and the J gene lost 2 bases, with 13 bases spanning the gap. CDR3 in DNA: TGTGCCAGTGGGTGGGGAGTGGGCAATCAGCCCCAGCATTTT. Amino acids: CASGWGVGNQPQHF.

The chain's CDR3 is CASSFRTGDGGNTIYF. DNA for the CDR3: TGCGCCAGCAGCTTTAGGACAGGGGATGGTGGAAACACCATATATTTT. J is TRBJ1-3 and V is TRBV5-1; TRBD1 matches 9 bases. Germline lookup yields CDR1 SGHRS and CDR2 YFSETQ. The CDR3 is 16 amino acids. The V gene end was trimmed by 2 bases and the J gene end by 3 bases; junction bases not matched to a gene: 6.

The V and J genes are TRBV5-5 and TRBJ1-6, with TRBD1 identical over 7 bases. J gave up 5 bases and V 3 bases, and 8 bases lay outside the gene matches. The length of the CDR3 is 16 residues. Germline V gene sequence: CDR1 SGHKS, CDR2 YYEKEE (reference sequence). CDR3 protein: CASSSGQDSDNSPLHF. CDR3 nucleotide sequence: TGTGCCAGCAGCTCAGGACAGGATTCAGATAATTCACCCCTCCACTTT.

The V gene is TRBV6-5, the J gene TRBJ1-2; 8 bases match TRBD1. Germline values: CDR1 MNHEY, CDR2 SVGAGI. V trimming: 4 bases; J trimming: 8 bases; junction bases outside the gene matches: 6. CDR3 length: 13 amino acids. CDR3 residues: CASSSNRGEGYTF. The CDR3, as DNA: TGTGCCAGCAGTTCAAACAGGGGGGAAGGCTACACCTTC.

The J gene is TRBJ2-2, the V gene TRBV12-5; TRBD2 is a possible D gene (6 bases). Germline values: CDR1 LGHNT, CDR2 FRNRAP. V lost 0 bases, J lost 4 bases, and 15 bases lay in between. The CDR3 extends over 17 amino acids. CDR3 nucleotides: TGTGCTAGTGGTTTGGTGCCACAGAGGGGAGGCACCGGGGAGCTGTTTTTT. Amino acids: CASGLVPQRGGTGELFF.

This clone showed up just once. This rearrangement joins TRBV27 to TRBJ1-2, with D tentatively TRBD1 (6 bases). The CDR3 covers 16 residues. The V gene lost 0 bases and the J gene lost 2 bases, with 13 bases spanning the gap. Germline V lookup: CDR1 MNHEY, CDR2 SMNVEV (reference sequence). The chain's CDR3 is CASSLSGGGNNYGYTF. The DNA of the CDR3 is TGTGCCAGCAGTTTATCTGGGGGCGGCAACAACTATGGCTACACCTTC.

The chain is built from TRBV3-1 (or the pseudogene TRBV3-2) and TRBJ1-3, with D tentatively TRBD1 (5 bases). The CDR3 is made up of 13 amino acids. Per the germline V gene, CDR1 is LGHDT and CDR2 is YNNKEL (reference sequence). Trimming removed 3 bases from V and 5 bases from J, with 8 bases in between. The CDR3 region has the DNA TGTGCCAGCAGCCATGACAGCCGAAACACCATATATTTT. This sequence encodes CASSHDSRNTIYF.

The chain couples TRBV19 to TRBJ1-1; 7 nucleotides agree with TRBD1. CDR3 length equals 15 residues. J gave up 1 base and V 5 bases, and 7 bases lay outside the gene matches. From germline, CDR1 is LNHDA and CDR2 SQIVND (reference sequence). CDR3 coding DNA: TGTGCCAGTAGTCCTATTGACAGGGAGAACACTGAAGCTTTCTTT. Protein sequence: CASSPIDRENTEAFF.

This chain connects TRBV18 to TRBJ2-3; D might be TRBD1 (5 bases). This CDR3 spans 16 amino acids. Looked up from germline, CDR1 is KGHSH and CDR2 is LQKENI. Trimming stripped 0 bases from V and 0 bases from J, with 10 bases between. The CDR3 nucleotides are TGTGCCAGCTCACCACCTGGGGCTGTAAGCACAGATACGCAGTATTTT. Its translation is CASSPPGAVSTDTQYF. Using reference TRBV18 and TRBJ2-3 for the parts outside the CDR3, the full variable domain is NAGVMQNPRHLVRRRGQEARLRCSPMKGHSHVYWYRQLPEEGLKFMVYLQKENIIDESGMPKERFSAEFPKEGPSILRIQQVVRGDSAAYFCASSPPGAVSTDTQYFGPGTRLTVL.